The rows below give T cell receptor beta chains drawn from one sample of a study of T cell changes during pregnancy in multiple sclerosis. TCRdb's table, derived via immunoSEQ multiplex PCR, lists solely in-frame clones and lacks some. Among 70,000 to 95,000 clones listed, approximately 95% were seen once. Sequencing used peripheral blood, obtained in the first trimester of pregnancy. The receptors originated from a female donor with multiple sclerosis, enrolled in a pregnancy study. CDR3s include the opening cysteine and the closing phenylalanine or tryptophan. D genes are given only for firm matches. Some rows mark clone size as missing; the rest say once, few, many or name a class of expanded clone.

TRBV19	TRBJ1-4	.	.	CASSKAAATNEKLFF	TGTGCCAGTAGTAAGGCGGCTGCAACTAATGAAAAACTGTTTTTT
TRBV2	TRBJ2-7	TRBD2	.	CASSGLAGTDRYEQYF	TGTGCCAGCAGTGGACTAGCGGGGACCGACCGATACGAGCAGTACTTC
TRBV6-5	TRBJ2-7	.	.	CASSSTHEQYF	TGTGCCAGCAGTTCGACACACGAGCAGTACTTC
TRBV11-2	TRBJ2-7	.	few	CASSFGTGLEQYF	TGTGCCAGCAGCTTTGGGACTGGCCTCGAGCAGTACTTC
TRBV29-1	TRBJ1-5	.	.	CSVAAGVNQPQHF	TGCAGCGTTGCAGCAGGGGTCAATCAGCCCCAGCATTTT
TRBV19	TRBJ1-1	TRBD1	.	CASRTGGTAFF	TGTGCCAGCAGAACAGGGGGCACAGCTTTCTTT
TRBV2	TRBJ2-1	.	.	CASSATGPSYNEQFF	TGTGCCAGCAGCGCGACTGGTCCCTCCTACAATGAGCAGTTCTTC
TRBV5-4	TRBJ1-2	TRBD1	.	CASSSEGQGSDGYTF	TGTGCCAGCAGCTCTGAGGGACAGGGGTCCGATGGCTACACCTTC
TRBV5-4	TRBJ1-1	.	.	CASSLRDSRRTEAFF	TGTGCCAGCAGCTTACGGGACTCGAGGCGGACTGAAGCTTTCTTT
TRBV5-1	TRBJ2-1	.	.	CASSDSYGSYNEQFF	TGCGCCAGCAGCGATTCATACGGCTCCTACAATGAGCAGTTCTTC
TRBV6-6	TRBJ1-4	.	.	CASSYSSGNNEKLFF	TGTGCCAGCAGTTACTCGTCCGGGAATAATGAAAAACTGTTTTTT
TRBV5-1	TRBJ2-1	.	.	CASSLAGGVWEQFF	TGCGCCAGCAGCTTGGCCGGCGGGGTTTGGGAGCAGTTCTTC
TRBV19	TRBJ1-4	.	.	CASTLDRGEKLFF	TGTGCCAGTACCTTGGACCGGGGTGAAAAACTGTTTTTT
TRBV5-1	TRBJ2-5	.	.	CASSPHPEGRGETQYF	TGCGCCAGCAGCCCGCACCCGGAGGGCCGGGGAGAGACCCAGTACTTC
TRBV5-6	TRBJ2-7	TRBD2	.	CASSFGLAGSYEQYF	TGTGCCAGCAGCTTCGGGCTAGCGGGATCCTACGAGCAGTACTTC
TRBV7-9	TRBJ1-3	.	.	CASRDPAGDTIYF	TGTGCCAGCAGAGATCCGGCGGGGGACACCATATATTTT
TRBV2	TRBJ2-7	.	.	CASVLEGALRTGDEQYF	TGTGCCAGCGTATTGGAGGGGGCGCTAAGGACAGGCGACGAGCAGTACTTC